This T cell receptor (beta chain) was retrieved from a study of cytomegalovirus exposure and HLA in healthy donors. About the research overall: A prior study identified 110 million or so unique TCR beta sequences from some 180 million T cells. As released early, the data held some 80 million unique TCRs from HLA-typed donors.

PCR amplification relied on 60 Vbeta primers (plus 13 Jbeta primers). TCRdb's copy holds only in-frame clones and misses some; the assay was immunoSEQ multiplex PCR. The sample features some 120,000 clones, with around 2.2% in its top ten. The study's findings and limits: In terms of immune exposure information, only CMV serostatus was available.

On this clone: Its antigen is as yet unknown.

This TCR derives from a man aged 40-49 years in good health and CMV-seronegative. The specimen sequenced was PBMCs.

CDR3 DNA: TGTGCCAGCGGGGGGCCTGGGGGGACAGGGGGTAACTATGGCTACACCTTC. It is translated as CASGGPGGTGGNYGYTF. The chain combines TRBV27 with TRBJ1-2; 11 bases match TRBD1. The germline gives CDR1 MNHEY, CDR2 SMNVEV (reference sequence). V dropped 8 bases and J dropped 1; count of bases not matched to a gene: 12. This CDR3 has 17 amino acids.